These 20 T cell receptor beta chains came from one sample sequenced in a study of response to subunit inactivated influenza vaccine. TCRdb ran MiXCR on the RT-PCR reads and lists one entry per CDR3 protein. The data hold over 150,000 distinct CDR3 sequences, with roughly 10% observed a single time. The sequencing here drew on CD8+ T cells sorted from PBMCs, taken about 23 months after vaccination. The receptors originated from a man aged 45-69 years who received an inactivated influenza vaccine.

A remark on this clonotype: The junction differs from germline at one of its ends, possibly a read error. The V call is TRBV20-1, the J call TRBJ1-5; 9 positions match TRBD1. The CDR3 is 17 amino acids. The germline CDR1 and CDR2 sequences are DFQATT and SNEGSKA (reference sequence). CDR3 in DNA: TGCTGTGCTAAACCTGGACAGGGGAAGGGAAGCAATCAGCCCCAGCATTTT. This gives the protein CCAKPGQGKGSNQPQHF.

This clonotype was counted once. An end of the junction differs from the germline gene, which may be a read error. The chain couples TRBV20-1 to TRBJ2-2, with 15 bases that match TRBD2. CDR1 DFQATT and CDR2 SNEGSKA come from the germline V gene (reference sequence). The CDR3 length is 17 residues. CDR3 nucleotide sequence: TGCAGTTCTAGAGGACTAGCGGGAGGGCGGAACACCGGGGAGCTGTTTTTT. It codes for CSSRGLAGGRNTGELFF.

This clonotype was found once. Compared with germline, one end of the junction differs, possibly owing to a read error. V usage is TRBV6-2 or TRBV6-3 and J usage is TRBJ2-2, with D possibly matching TRBD2 (5 bases). CDR1 MNHEY and CDR2 SVGEGT come from the germline V gene. The CDR3 extends over 14 amino acids. DNA of the CDR3: TGTGCCACCAGTGACGGGGAGAACACCGGGGAGCTGTTTTTT. This sequence encodes CATSDGENTGELFF.

This clonotype was seen more than once but under ten times. The V call is TRBV15, the J call TRBJ1-1; 8 bases are a match to TRBD1. This CDR3 region has 14 residues. From germline, CDR1 is LNHNV and CDR2 YYDKDF (reference sequence). The V segment lost 1 base and the J segment 6 bases; nucleotides outside the gene matches: 4. The CDR3 spells CATSRADRGPEAFF. CDR3 bases: TGTGCCACCAGCAGAGCTGACAGGGGTCCTGAAGCTTTCTTT.

This clonotype was detected only a few times. The chain's CDR3 is CASSYVGQGISDTQYF. CDR3 DNA: TGTGCCAGCAGTTACGTGGGACAGGGTATTTCAGATACGCAGTATTTT. The rearrangement uses TRBV6-5 and TRBJ2-3; 9 nucleotides line up with TRBD1. J gave up 4 bases and V 2 bases, and 7 bases lay outside the gene matches. Germline V CDR1 and CDR2: MNHEY, SVGAGI. The length of the CDR3 is 16 residues.

The chain uses TRBV15 and TRBJ2-7, with TRBD1 matching 7 bases. With 4 bases clipped from V and 5 bases from J, the junction kept 8 bases outside the gene matches. CDR1 is LNHNV, CDR2 YYDKDF, per germline (reference sequence). The CDR3 length is 14 residues. The CDR3 loop reads CATSTGTGVHEQYF. The CDR3 DNA is TGTGCCACCAGCACTGGTACAGGGGTCCACGAGCAGTACTTC.

The J gene is TRBJ2-7, the V gene TRBV27, with TRBD2 matching over 7 bases. V was pared by 10 bases and J by 6 bases, with 15 bases of the junction left unmatched. The CDR3 extends over 14 amino acids. Germline loops: CDR1 MNHEY, CDR2 SMNVEV (reference sequence). CDR3 residues: CATKRRAGRIEQYF. CDR3 DNA sequence: TGTGCCACCAAACGCCGAGCGGGACGGATCGAGCAGTACTTC.

This clonotype has only a few counts. V is TRBV11-2 and J is TRBJ2-5; D remains unclear. V was trimmed by 6 bases and J by 3 bases, leaving 14 bases between them. The CDR3 runs 14 residues. Germline values: CDR1 SGHAT, CDR2 FQNNGV. The CDR3 DNA reads as TGTGCCAGCAGAGCGTACGGCTCCAAAGAGACCCAGTACTTC. Translating gives CASRAYGSKETQYF.

With regard to this clonotype: Germline is not matched at one junction end, which may reflect a read error. This chain joins TRBV5-8 and TRBJ2-7; D unclear. The CDR3 extends over 13 amino acids. Germline-derived CDR1 and CDR2 are SGHTS and YDEGEE. CDR3 bases: TGTGCCAGCAGCCTCAGATACCCCTACGGGCAGTACTTC. Translated, it gives CASSLRYPYGQYF.

The chain carries TRBV4-1 and TRBJ1-4; 7 bases fit TRBD1. The germline V gene has CDR1 MGHRA and CDR2 YSYEKL. This CDR3 region has 20 residues. Trimming cost V 0 bases and J 4 bases; bases outside gene matches: 17. CDR3 residues: CASSQDPSGIQGQNNEKLFF. The CDR3 DNA reads TGCGCCAGCAGCCAAGATCCATCTGGGATCCAGGGACAGAATAATGAAAAACTGTTTTTT.

This clonotype was seen repeatedly, ten times or more. The chain uses TRBV28 and TRBJ2-7, with 11 bases fitting TRBD1. The trim removed 6 bases at V and 6 bases at J, leaving 7 bases unmatched. Germline V CDR1 and CDR2: MDHEN, SYDVKM. The CDR3 spans 14 residues. DNA of the CDR3: TGTGCCAGCAGCTCCGGACAGGGGGCTCGCGAGCAGTACTTC. Translating it yields CASSSGQGAREQYF.

The chain employs TRBV20-1 and TRBJ2-6, with D perhaps TRBD2 (5 bases). Per germline, CDR1 DFQATT and CDR2 SNEGSKA (reference sequence). This CDR3 has 16 amino acids. V was pared by 3 bases and J by 3 bases, with 15 bases between. The CDR3 sequence is CSASPPGSLGANVLTF. The CDR3 bases are TGCAGTGCTAGCCCCCCGGGAAGTCTTGGGGCCAACGTCCTGACTTTC.

The gene calls are TRBV6-2 or TRBV6-3 and TRBJ2-1; the D is unclear. Germline lookup yields CDR1 MNHEY and CDR2 SVGEGT. The CDR3 totals 15 residues. With 0 bases removed from V and 6 bases from J, the gap between germline ends came to 12 bases. The CDR3 DNA is TGTGCCAGCAGTTACTCGCTGTCGTCCGTCAATGAGCAGTTCTTC. Its protein product is CASSYSLSSVNEQFF.

Ten or more counts support this clonotype. The chain links TRBV10-2 to TRBJ2-3; possibly TRBD1 for D (5 bases). Germline CDR1 WSHSY, CDR2 SAAADI. The CDR3 has 13 residues. V was cut by 8 bases and J by 0 bases, with 9 bases left in between. The DNA for the CDR3 is TGCGCCAGCGGGGCAGAAAGCACAGATACGCAGTATTTT. It is translated as CASGAESTDTQYF.

This clonotype was detected a few times. The V call is TRBV19, the J call TRBJ2-7, with 10 positions matching TRBD1. V lost 4 bases to trimming and J lost 5 bases; unmatched junction nucleotides: 8. Germline V CDR1 and CDR2: LNHDA, SQIVND (reference sequence). This CDR3 has 15 amino acids. CDR3 residues: CASSTTRQGAHEQYF. CDR3 in DNA: TGTGCCAGTAGTACCACAAGACAGGGGGCCCACGAGCAGTACTTC.

This rearrangement joins TRBV20-1 to TRBJ2-1; TRBD1 is a possible D gene (5 bases). The CDR3 consists of 14 residues. Germline V gives CDR1 DFQATT, CDR2 SNEGSKA (reference sequence). The CDR3 loop reads CSAPLGWRTNEQFF. CDR3 nucleotides: TGCAGCGCTCCCCTAGGATGGCGGACAAATGAGCAGTTCTTC.

The chain is built from TRBV25-1 and TRBJ2-7, with D unresolved. This CDR3 has 15 amino acids. Germline V lookup: CDR1 MGHDK, CDR2 SYGVNS. V lost 3 bases, J lost 5 bases, and 17 bases lay in between. The CDR3 DNA is TGTGCCAGCAGTGACCCCGGCCGGCTGTCCAACGAGCAGTACTTC. Its translation is CASSDPGRLSNEQYF.

The V gene is TRBV4-1, the J gene TRBJ2-2, with D possibly being TRBD1 (5 bases). This CDR3 is built from 20 residues. V was cut by 1 base and J by 0 bases, with 21 bases left in between. Per the germline V gene, CDR1 is MGHRA and CDR2 is YSYEKL. The CDR3 sequence: CASSQVLPGSGWTNTGELFF. CDR3 DNA sequence: TGCGCCAGCAGCCAAGTTCTCCCAGGGTCCGGTTGGACGAACACCGGGGAGCTGTTTTTT.

This clonotype was detected a few times. The genes are TRBV15 and TRBJ2-3; maybe TRBD1 (5 bases). Trimming left V 2 bases short and J 3 bases short, with 9 bases between. The germline gives CDR1 LNHNV, CDR2 YYDKDF (reference sequence). This CDR3 spans 14 amino acids. CDR3 in amino acids: CATSRPSGTDTQYF. In nucleotides, the CDR3 is TGTGCCACCAGCAGACCATCAGGGACAGATACGCAGTATTTT.

The rearrangement uses TRBV20-1 and TRBJ2-3, with D uncertain. V lost 0 bases and J lost 7, with 11 bases in between. The CDR3 consists of 13 residues. Germline V CDR1 and CDR2: DFQATT, SNEGSKA (reference sequence). CDR3 loop: CSARDLTKNTQYF. CDR3 in DNA: TGCAGTGCTAGAGACCTGACAAAAAATACGCAGTATTTT.